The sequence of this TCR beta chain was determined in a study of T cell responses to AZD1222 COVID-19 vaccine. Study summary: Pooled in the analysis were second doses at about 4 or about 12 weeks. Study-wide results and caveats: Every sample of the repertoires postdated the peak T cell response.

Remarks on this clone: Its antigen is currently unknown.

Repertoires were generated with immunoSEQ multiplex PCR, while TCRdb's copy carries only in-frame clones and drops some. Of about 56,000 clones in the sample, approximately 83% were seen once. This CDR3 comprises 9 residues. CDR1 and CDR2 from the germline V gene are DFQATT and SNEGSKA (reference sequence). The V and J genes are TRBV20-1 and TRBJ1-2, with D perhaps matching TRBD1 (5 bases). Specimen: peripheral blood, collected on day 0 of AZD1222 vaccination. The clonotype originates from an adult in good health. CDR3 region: CATEGFNTF. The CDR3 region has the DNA TGCGCGACAGAGGGGTTCAACACCTTC.